This T cell receptor beta chain emerged from a study of shared clonotypes between healthy human individuals. Donors comprised healthy HIV-negative adults lacking recent acute infections or vaccinations. All the donors were Caucasian adults who lived in Nashville, Tennessee. Germline CDR1 and CDR2: SEHNR and FQNEAQ (reference sequence). The CDR3 extends over 14 amino acids. J gave up 2 bases and V 0 bases, and 0 bases lay outside the gene matches. Profiling relied on immunoSEQ multiplex PCR, and the TCRdb table lists in-frame clones only, not all of them. This sample yields about 980,000 clones, of which less than 85% are seen a single time; approximately 1.5% belongs to the top ten.

This chain links TRBV7-9 with TRBJ2-7; 8 bases are a match to TRBD1. Sequenced: memory CD4+ T cells sorted from blood. The sample's subset: CD45RA-negative fraction. This receptor was taken from a man younger than 35 in good health. CDR3 sequence (DNA): TGTGCCAGCAGCTTAGCGGGACAGGCCTACGAGCAGTACTTC. Translated: CASSLAGQAYEQYF.